Presented here are 23 T cell receptor beta chains from one specimen sequenced in a study of human T cells and chemical hapten exposure. One entry per CDR3 protein results from TCRdb running MiXCR on the RACE reads. The table includes 150,000 to 200,000 distinct CDR3 sequences, 28% detected once. As to time point: patch test 3, about 24 weeks after DPC sensitization. Specified treatment: therapeutic diphenylcyclopropenone sensitization with weekly scalp DPC. Sequenced here: whole blood, sampled in connection with sensitization to the hapten diphenylcyclopropenone (DPC). The origin of the receptors is a woman aged 18-29 years with alopecia areata. Some clones in this sample may be carry-over from other donors' samples.

The chain joins TRBV29-1 to TRBJ2-7; 9 nucleotides agree with TRBD1. There are 14 residues in the CDR3. Losses at the gene ends were 7 bases for V and 0 bases for J; bases not matched to a gene: 7. Germline assignment: CDR1 SQVTM and CDR2 ANQGSEA. CDR3 sequence (DNA): TGCAGCGCTAGGGGACAGGGAAGCTCCTACGAGCAGTACTTC. Translating it yields CSARGQGSSYEQYF.

This clonotype was observed a handful of times. The chain has TRBV7-6 and TRBJ2-5; 12 bases map to TRBD2. V shed 5 bases and J 1 base; nucleotides not matched to a gene: 5. Germline assignment: CDR1 SGHVS and CDR2 FNYEAQ. CDR3 length equals 16 residues. The CDR3, as DNA: TGTGCCAGCAGCCCCCGGACTAGCGGGGCCCAAGAGACCCAGTACTTC. This translates into CASSPRTSGAQETQYF.

The rearrangement links TRBV29-1 to TRBJ2-7; the D gene is possibly TRBD1 (6 bases). Germline assignment: CDR1 SQVTM and CDR2 ANQGSEA. The CDR3 loop spans 12 amino acids. V lost 2 bases and J 7 bases, leaving 12 bases between the germline ends. The CDR3 protein is CSVESGVGEQYF. The DNA of the CDR3 is TGCAGCGTTGAATCAGGGGTCGGGGAGCAGTACTTC.

The chain has TRBV9 and TRBJ2-7, with 8 bases lining up with TRBD2. The V gene's germline CDR1 is SGDLS and CDR2 YYNGEE. The CDR3 length is 15 residues. Trimming took 4 bases from V and 0 from J; bases not matched to a gene: 6. CDR3 DNA: TGTGCCAGCAGCCCACGTAGCGGGGCCTCCTACGAGCAGTACTTC. Protein: CASSPRSGASYEQYF.

V gene TRBV5-1 combines with J gene TRBJ2-3; D is undetermined. The V and J ends lost 1 base and 2 bases respectively, with 11 bases between them. The germline gives CDR1 SGHRS, CDR2 YFSETQ. There are 15 residues in the CDR3. The chain's CDR3 is CASSLTPVSTDTQYF. CDR3 nucleotide sequence: TGCGCCAGCAGCTTGACGCCCGTTTCCACAGATACGCAGTATTTT.

This clonotype was seen a handful of times. The V call is TRBV5-5, the J call TRBJ1-2; TRBD1 is a possible D gene (5 bases). V shed 0 bases and J shed 6 bases, with 15 bases lying between them. Germline V CDR1 and CDR2: SGHKS, YYEKEE (reference sequence). The CDR3 totals 15 residues. The CDR3 region has the DNA TGTGCCAGCAGCTTGGTTTGGGACGGAAGCCATGGCTACACCTTC. It codes for CASSLVWDGSHGYTF. Drawing the rest from reference TRBV5-5 and TRBJ1-2, the complete variable domain is DAGVTQSPTHLIKTRGQQVTLRCSPISGHKSVSWYQQVLGQGPQFIFQYYEKEERGRGNFPDRFSARQFPNYSSELNVNALLLGDSALYLCASSLVWDGSHGYTFGSGTRLTVV.

This clonotype was seen only a few times. The rearrangement uses TRBV20-1 and TRBJ1-3; tentatively, D is TRBD1 (5 bases). This CDR3 is built from 13 residues. Per germline, CDR1 DFQATT and CDR2 SNEGSKA (reference sequence). V dropped 5 bases and J dropped 3 bases, with 11 bases sitting between them. The CDR3: CSAQGGVGNTIYF. Here the CDR3 DNA reads TGCAGTGCTCAAGGAGGGGTTGGAAACACCATATATTTT.

In its sample, this clonotype was seen a few times. The chain uses TRBV20-1 and TRBJ2-3; TRBD2 agrees at 10 bases. The length of the CDR3 is 13 residues. The V gene end was trimmed by 7 bases and the J gene end by 5 bases; junction bases not matched to a gene: 6. Germline CDR1 DFQATT, CDR2 SNEGSKA (reference sequence). The CDR3 nucleotides are TGCAGTGGTCCCCTAGCGGGAGTAGATACGCAGTATTTT. It yields the protein CSGPLAGVDTQYF.

This clonotype has more than one count but fewer than ten. The rearrangement links TRBV20-1 to TRBJ1-5; D might be TRBD1 (6 bases). The V gene's germline CDR1 is DFQATT and CDR2 SNEGSKA (reference sequence). There are 16 residues in the CDR3. The V gene lost 7 bases and the J gene lost 4 bases, with 23 bases spanning the gap. CDR3 region: CSVLTFGGAGNQPQHF. CDR3 nucleotides: TGCAGTGTCTTGACCTTCGGGGGCGCGGGGAATCAGCCCCAGCATTTT.

As DNA, the CDR3 is TGTGCCAGCAGCTTAGCGCAGGGTAGTTACCCGAACACTGAAGCTTTCTTT. This translates into CASSLAQGSYPNTEAFF. This chain connects TRBV7-9 to TRBJ1-1; maybe TRBD1 (5 bases). The CDR3 covers 17 residues. Germline V gene sequence: CDR1 SEHNR, CDR2 FQNEAQ (reference sequence). The V end was cut by 0 bases, the J end by 1 base, with 15 bases between.

The chain combines TRBV5-1 with TRBJ1-2; D is uncertain. The CDR3 covers 14 residues. Germline V gene lookup returns CDR1 SGHRS and CDR2 YFSETQ. Trimming took off 1 base at V and 1 base at J, with 8 bases between the two ends. CDR3 bases: TGCGCCAGCAGCTTGTCGGGGAGTAACTATGGCTACACCTTC. This gives the protein CASSLSGSNYGYTF.

This chain links TRBV29-1 with TRBJ2-7, with D maybe TRBD2 (6 bases). V lost 4 bases and J 3 bases, leaving 13 bases between the germline ends. CDR1 and CDR2 (germline): SQVTM, ANQGSEA. This CDR3 is 13 amino acids long. The CDR3 loop reads CSVAGRMNYEQYF. CDR3 nucleotide sequence: TGCAGCGTTGCAGGGAGGATGAACTACGAGCAGTACTTC.

The CDR3 region is CSARDSMGGLDQPQHF. The DNA for the CDR3 is TGCAGTGCTAGAGATTCTATGGGGGGCCTCGATCAGCCCCAGCATTTT. This chain uses TRBV20-1 with TRBJ1-5; D may be TRBD1 (6 bases). CDR1 is DFQATT and CDR2 is SNEGSKA in the germline V gene (reference sequence). The CDR3 extends over 16 amino acids. With 0 bases removed from V and 5 bases from J, the gap between germline ends came to 17 bases.

The V gene is TRBV11-1, the J gene TRBJ2-3, with TRBD2 matching 7 bases. V was clipped by 3 bases and J by 0 bases; unmatched bases: 6. The CDR3 has 16 amino acids. CDR1 is SGHAT and CDR2 is FQDESV in the germline V gene (reference sequence). The CDR3 DNA is TGTGCCAGCAGCTTCCCGACTAGCAGCAGCACAGATACGCAGTATTTT. It yields the protein CASSFPTSSSTDTQYF.

This clonotype was counted between two and nine times. J is TRBJ1-5 and V is TRBV20-1; 7 bases are a match to TRBD1. The CDR3 is 15 amino acids. The germline gives CDR1 DFQATT, CDR2 SNEGSKA (reference sequence). Trimming at V came to 5 bases and at J to 4 bases, leaving 11 bases not matched to a gene. The CDR3 DNA sequence: TGCAGTGCTGTAGACCGGGACAGCCTTAATCAGCCCCAGCATTTT. This encodes CSAVDRDSLNQPQHF.

This clonotype was found a few times. The rearrangement uses TRBV5-6 and TRBJ1-1; a possible D gene is TRBD1 (5 bases). The CDR3 is made up of 12 amino acids. Looked up from germline, CDR1 is SGHDT and CDR2 is YYEEEE. V was shortened by 0 bases and J by 11 bases, with 11 bases between the two germline ends. As DNA, the CDR3 is TGTGCCAGCAGCTTGGCCGGGACTTGGGCTTTCTTT. It codes for CASSLAGTWAFF. Complete variable domain (other parts from reference TRBV5-6 and TRBJ1-1): DAGVTQSPTHLIKTRGQQVTLRCSPKSGHDTVSWYQQALGQGPQFIFQYYEEEERQRGNFPDRFSGHQFPNYSSELNVNALLLGDSALYLCASSLAGTWAFFGQGTRLTVV.

J is TRBJ1-5 and V is TRBV4-1, with 8 nucleotides matching TRBD1. The CDR3 totals 16 residues. Germline CDR1 MGHRA, CDR2 YSYEKL. J gave up 6 bases and V 1 base, and 8 bases lay outside the gene matches. The CDR3 nucleotides are TGCGCCAGCAGCCAAGTAGGCAGGGGGCAGCGTCAGCCCCAGCATTTT. This translates into CASSQVGRGQRQPQHF.

This clonotype was detected a few times. The V gene is TRBV5-1, the J gene TRBJ2-5, with TRBD1 matching over 9 bases. Germline CDR1 is SGHRS and CDR2 is YFSETQ. This CDR3 has 15 amino acids. J was trimmed by 4 bases and V by 0 bases; bases with no gene match: 4. The CDR3 DNA reads TGCGCCAGCAGCTTGGCTACAGGGGGCTTAGAGACCCAGTACTTC. Protein sequence: CASSLATGGLETQYF.

V usage is TRBV7-2 and J usage is TRBJ2-5, with D uncertain. The germline CDR1 and CDR2 sequences are SGHTA and FQGNSA. The CDR3 has 16 residues. The germline V and J ends were trimmed by 2 bases and 4 bases, with 17 bases remaining between them. CDR3: CASSLRQPQSPETQYF. DNA for the CDR3: TGTGCCAGCAGCTTACGGCAGCCGCAGTCCCCAGAGACCCAGTACTTC.

The chain joins TRBV29-1 to TRBJ2-1, with no clear D. Germline CDR1 is SQVTM and CDR2 is ANQGSEA. The V end was cut by 2 bases, the J end by 12 bases, with 8 bases between. The CDR3 loop spans 10 amino acids. The CDR3 here is CSVERPAQFF. The CDR3 region has the DNA TGCAGCGTTGAAAGGCCTGCGCAGTTCTTC.

The V and J genes are TRBV7-9 and TRBJ1-4; D is possibly TRBD1 (5 bases). There are 16 residues in the CDR3. Germline V CDR1 and CDR2: SEHNR, FQNEAQ (reference sequence). V was cut by 3 bases and J by 0 bases, with 11 bases left in between. The CDR3: CASSLGTGATNEKLFF. CDR3 coding DNA: TGTGCCAGCAGCTTGGGAACAGGCGCAACTAATGAAAAACTGTTTTTT. Full variable domain (remainder filled in from reference TRBV7-9 and TRBJ1-4): DTGVSQNPRHKITKRGQNVTFRCDPISEHNRLYWYRQTLGQGPEFLTYFQNEAQLEKSRLLSDRFSAERPKGSFSTLEIQRTEQGDSAMYLCASSLGTGATNEKLFFGSGTQLSVL.

This sequence joins TRBV30 and TRBJ1-2, with D tentatively TRBD1 (6 bases). CDR1 is GTSNPN and CDR2 is SVGIG in the germline V gene (reference sequence). Deletions cut 3 bases from V and 8 bases from J, with 19 bases between. CDR3 size: 14 residues. CDR3 region: CAWRQGFGIEGYTF. The CDR3 coding sequence is TGTGCCTGGAGACAGGGTTTTGGAATCGAGGGCTACACCTTC.

The V call is TRBV4-1, the J call TRBJ1-3, with D unresolved. From germline, CDR1 is MGHRA and CDR2 YSYEKL. The CDR3 consists of 17 residues. V lost 0 bases and J lost 2, with 14 bases in between. The CDR3 is CASSQDPPGSTGNTIYF. DNA for the CDR3: TGCGCCAGCAGCCAAGATCCCCCGGGGAGCACTGGAAACACCATATATTTT.